Listed below are T cell receptor beta chains from one sample, sequenced in a study of CD8 T cells in ankylosing spondylitis. TCRdb fed the 5' RACE reads into MiXCR, producing one record per CDR3 protein. The data hold tens of thousands of distinct CDR3 sequences, with 5.3% observed a single time. Sequenced sample: blood, either unsorted or a sorted T cell fraction (not recorded which). The receptor set was obtained from a female donor with ankylosing spondylitis or in good health (not recorded which). The CDR3 runs from the conserved cysteine through the conserved F or W. D genes are given only for firm matches. Only part of the rows carry a size: once, few, many, or a class if the clone is expanded.

V: TRBV9; size: many; D: TRBD2; J: TRBJ2-1; DNA: TGTGCCAGCAGCTCTCCTCCCGGGACTAGCGGGAGTTATGAGCAGTTCTTC; CDR3: CASSSPPGTSGSYEQFF
V: TRBV9; size: many; D: TRBD1; J: TRBJ1-6; DNA: TGTGCCAGCAGCGCTATACAGGGGGTTGGGTCACCCCTCCACTTT; CDR3: CASSAIQGVGSPLHF
V: TRBV9; size: many; D: NA; J: TRBJ2-1; DNA: TGTGCCAGCAGCGTTGAGGTGGGGCCCTACAATGAGCAGTTCTTC; CDR3: CASSVEVGPYNEQFF
V: TRBV9; size: few; D: NA; J: TRBJ2-1; DNA: TGTGCCAGCAGCCTAGGCAGTGCCTCCTACAATGAGCAGTTCTTC; CDR3: CASSLGSASYNEQFF
V: TRBV9; size: many; D: NA; J: TRBJ2-1; DNA: TGTGCCAGCAGCGTAGCTGTCGGGAGCTCCTACAATGAGCAGTTCTTC; CDR3: CASSVAVGSSYNEQFF
V: TRBV9; size: many; D: NA; J: TRBJ2-7; DNA: TGTGCCAGCAGCGTAGAAGTAGGAGGTTACGAGCAGTACTTC; CDR3: CASSVEVGGYEQYF
V: TRBV9; size: many; D: NA; J: TRBJ2-6; DNA: TGTGCCAGCAGCGTAGGGCCATCCTCAGGTACTATTACTGGGGCCAACGTCCTGACTTTC; CDR3: CASSVGPSSGTITGANVLTF
V: TRBV9; size: many; D: TRBD2; J: TRBJ2-2; DNA: TGTGCCAGCAGCGTAAGCGGGGGAGACACCGGGGAGCTGTTTTTT; CDR3: CASSVSGGDTGELFF
V: TRBV9; size: many; D: NA; J: TRBJ2-6; DNA: TGTGCCAGCAGCGTAGAACCGGGCTCTGGGGCCAACGTCCTGACTTTC; CDR3: CASSVEPGSGANVLTF
V: TRBV9; size: many; D: NA; J: TRBJ2-6; DNA: TGTGCCAGCAGCGAAGGACAAGGGGGGGCCAACGTCCTGACTTTC; CDR3: CASSEGQGGANVLTF
V: TRBV9; size: many; D: NA; J: TRBJ2-5; DNA: TGTGCCAGCAGCGTAGCTACGAGGGCGAACCAAGAGACCCAGTACTTC; CDR3: CASSVATRANQETQYF
V: TRBV9; size: many; D: NA; J: TRBJ2-1; DNA: TGTGCCAGCAGCGCCCCCTACAATGAGCAGTTCTTC; CDR3: CASSAPYNEQFF
V: TRBV9; size: many; D: TRBD2; J: TRBJ2-3; DNA: TGTGCCAGCAGCGTAGAACTGCGGGGGAGCACAGATACGCAGTATTTT; CDR3: CASSVELRGSTDTQYF
V: TRBV9; size: few; D: TRBD2; J: TRBJ2-1; DNA: TGTGCCAGCAGCACCTCCCCCCTAATTGCGAGCGGGGGAGGCAATGAGCAGTTCTTC; CDR3: CASSTSPLIASGGGNEQFF
V: TRBV9; size: many; D: TRBD2; J: TRBJ2-5; DNA: TGTGCCAGCAGCGCGACTAGCGGCCAAGAGACCCAGTACTTC; CDR3: CASSATSGQETQYF
V: TRBV9; size: many; D: NA; J: TRBJ2-1; DNA: TGTGCCAGCAGCCGTTCCGTAGGGGGGCCGGACAATGAGCAGTTCTTC; CDR3: CASSRSVGGPDNEQFF
V: TRBV9; size: many; D: TRBD2; J: TRBJ2-1; DNA: TGTGCCAGCAGCGTAGCCCCACTAGCGGGAGACGAACAGTTCTTC; CDR3: CASSVAPLAGDEQFF
V: TRBV9; size: many; D: TRBD2; J: TRBJ2-1; DNA: TGTGCCAGCAGCGCGGGACTAGCGGGGTCCAGTGAGCAGTTCTTC; CDR3: CASSAGLAGSSEQFF
V: TRBV9; size: many; D: NA; J: TRBJ2-1; DNA: TGTGCCAGCAGCTCCTACGATGAGCAGTTCTTC; CDR3: CASSSYDEQFF
V: TRBV9; size: NA; D: NA; J: TRBJ2-7; DNA: TGTGCCAGCACTCCTACCACAAGCTCCTACGAGCAGTACTTC; CDR3: CASTPTTSSYEQYF
V: TRBV9; size: many; D: NA; J: TRBJ2-1; DNA: TGTGCCAGCAGCTCAAGCGGCCCCGCCGCTACATACAATGAGCAGTTCTTC; CDR3: CASSSSGPAATYNEQFF
V: TRBV9; size: many; D: TRBD1; J: TRBJ1-6; DNA: TGTGCCAGCAGCGCAGGTACTACAGGGGAGGGATCACCCCTCCACTTT; CDR3: CASSAGTTGEGSPLHF
V: TRBV9; size: medium-sized; D: NA; J: TRBJ1-1; DNA: TGTGCCAGCAGCGTAGTCGGGGGTTACACTGAAGCTTTCTTT; CDR3: CASSVVGGYTEAFF
V: TRBV9; size: medium-sized; D: NA; J: TRBJ2-1; DNA: TGTGCCAGCAGCGTAGAGAAGAATGAGCAGTTCTTC; CDR3: CASSVEKNEQFF
V: TRBV9; size: few; D: TRBD1; J: TRBJ2-5; DNA: TGTGCCAGCAGCGTAAGACAGGGGGGGGAGACCCAGTACTTC; CDR3: CASSVRQGGETQYF
V: TRBV9; size: many; D: NA; J: TRBJ2-1; DNA: TGTGCCAGCAGCGTGGGATTCTCTTACGGTGAGCAGTTCTTC; CDR3: CASSVGFSYGEQFF
V: TRBV9; size: NA; D: TRBD2; J: TRBJ2-3; DNA: TGTGCCAGCAGCGGCGGGACTACTAAAGATACGCAGTATTTT; CDR3: CASSGGTTKDTQYF
V: TRBV9; size: many; D: TRBD1; J: TRBJ1-3; DNA: TGTGCCAGCAGCGTTCAACAGGGGAACACCATATATTTT; CDR3: CASSVQQGNTIYF
V: TRBV9; size: NA; D: NA; J: TRBJ2-2; DNA: TGTGCCAGCAGCCATAGCCACACCGGGGAGCTGTTTTTT; CDR3: CASSHSHTGELFF
V: TRBV9; size: many; D: NA; J: TRBJ2-3; DNA: TGTGCCAGCAGCGTAGAACATCTGGGGGATACGCAGTATTTT; CDR3: CASSVEHLGDTQYF
V: TRBV9; size: many; D: TRBD2; J: TRBJ2-3; DNA: TGTGCCAGCAGCGTAACTAGCGGGAGCACAGATACGCAGTATTTT; CDR3: CASSVTSGSTDTQYF
V: TRBV9; size: many; D: NA; J: TRBJ1-5; DNA: TGTGCCAGCAGCGTAGCTGATGGCAGAAATCAGCCCCAGCATTTT; CDR3: CASSVADGRNQPQHF
V: TRBV9; size: many; D: NA; J: TRBJ2-1; DNA: TGTGCCAGCAGCAACAGAGGGGGGGCGGGGTACAATGAGCAGTTCTTC; CDR3: CASSNRGGAGYNEQFF
V: TRBV9; size: few; D: NA; J: TRBJ2-7; DNA: TGTGCCAGCAGCGCCGAAATCGGCGAGCAGTACTTC; CDR3: CASSAEIGEQYF
V: TRBV9; size: few; D: NA; J: TRBJ1-4; DNA: TGTGCCAGCAGCGTGTCACAGGACAGAGTTAATGAAAAACTGTTTTTT; CDR3: CASSVSQDRVNEKLFF
V: TRBV9; size: many; D: TRBD1; J: TRBJ1-6; DNA: TGTGCCAGCACCAAGGGGGCCGGGACCGGATTTTTTCTGAATTCACCCCTCCACTTT; CDR3: CASTKGAGTGFFLNSPLHF
V: TRBV9; size: NA; D: NA; J: TRBJ2-7; DNA: TGTGCCAGCAGCGCCGGGCCAACAGGAGCCTACGAGCAGTACTTC; CDR3: CASSAGPTGAYEQYF
V: TRBV9; size: few; D: TRBD2; J: TRBJ2-1; DNA: TGTGCCAGCAGCGTAGTGGCTAGCGGGGCTTACGGTGAGCAGTTCTTC; CDR3: CASSVVASGAYGEQFF
V: TRBV9; size: many; D: TRBD2; J: TRBJ2-5; DNA: TGTGCCAGCAGCGTAGGAGCTAGCGGGAGGTCGGAGACCCAGTACTTC; CDR3: CASSVGASGRSETQYF
V: TRBV9; size: many; D: TRBD2; J: TRBJ2-5; DNA: TGTGCCAGCAGCGTGGCGGGGGGGCCCCCTCCAGAGACCCAGTACTTC; CDR3: CASSVAGGPPPETQYF